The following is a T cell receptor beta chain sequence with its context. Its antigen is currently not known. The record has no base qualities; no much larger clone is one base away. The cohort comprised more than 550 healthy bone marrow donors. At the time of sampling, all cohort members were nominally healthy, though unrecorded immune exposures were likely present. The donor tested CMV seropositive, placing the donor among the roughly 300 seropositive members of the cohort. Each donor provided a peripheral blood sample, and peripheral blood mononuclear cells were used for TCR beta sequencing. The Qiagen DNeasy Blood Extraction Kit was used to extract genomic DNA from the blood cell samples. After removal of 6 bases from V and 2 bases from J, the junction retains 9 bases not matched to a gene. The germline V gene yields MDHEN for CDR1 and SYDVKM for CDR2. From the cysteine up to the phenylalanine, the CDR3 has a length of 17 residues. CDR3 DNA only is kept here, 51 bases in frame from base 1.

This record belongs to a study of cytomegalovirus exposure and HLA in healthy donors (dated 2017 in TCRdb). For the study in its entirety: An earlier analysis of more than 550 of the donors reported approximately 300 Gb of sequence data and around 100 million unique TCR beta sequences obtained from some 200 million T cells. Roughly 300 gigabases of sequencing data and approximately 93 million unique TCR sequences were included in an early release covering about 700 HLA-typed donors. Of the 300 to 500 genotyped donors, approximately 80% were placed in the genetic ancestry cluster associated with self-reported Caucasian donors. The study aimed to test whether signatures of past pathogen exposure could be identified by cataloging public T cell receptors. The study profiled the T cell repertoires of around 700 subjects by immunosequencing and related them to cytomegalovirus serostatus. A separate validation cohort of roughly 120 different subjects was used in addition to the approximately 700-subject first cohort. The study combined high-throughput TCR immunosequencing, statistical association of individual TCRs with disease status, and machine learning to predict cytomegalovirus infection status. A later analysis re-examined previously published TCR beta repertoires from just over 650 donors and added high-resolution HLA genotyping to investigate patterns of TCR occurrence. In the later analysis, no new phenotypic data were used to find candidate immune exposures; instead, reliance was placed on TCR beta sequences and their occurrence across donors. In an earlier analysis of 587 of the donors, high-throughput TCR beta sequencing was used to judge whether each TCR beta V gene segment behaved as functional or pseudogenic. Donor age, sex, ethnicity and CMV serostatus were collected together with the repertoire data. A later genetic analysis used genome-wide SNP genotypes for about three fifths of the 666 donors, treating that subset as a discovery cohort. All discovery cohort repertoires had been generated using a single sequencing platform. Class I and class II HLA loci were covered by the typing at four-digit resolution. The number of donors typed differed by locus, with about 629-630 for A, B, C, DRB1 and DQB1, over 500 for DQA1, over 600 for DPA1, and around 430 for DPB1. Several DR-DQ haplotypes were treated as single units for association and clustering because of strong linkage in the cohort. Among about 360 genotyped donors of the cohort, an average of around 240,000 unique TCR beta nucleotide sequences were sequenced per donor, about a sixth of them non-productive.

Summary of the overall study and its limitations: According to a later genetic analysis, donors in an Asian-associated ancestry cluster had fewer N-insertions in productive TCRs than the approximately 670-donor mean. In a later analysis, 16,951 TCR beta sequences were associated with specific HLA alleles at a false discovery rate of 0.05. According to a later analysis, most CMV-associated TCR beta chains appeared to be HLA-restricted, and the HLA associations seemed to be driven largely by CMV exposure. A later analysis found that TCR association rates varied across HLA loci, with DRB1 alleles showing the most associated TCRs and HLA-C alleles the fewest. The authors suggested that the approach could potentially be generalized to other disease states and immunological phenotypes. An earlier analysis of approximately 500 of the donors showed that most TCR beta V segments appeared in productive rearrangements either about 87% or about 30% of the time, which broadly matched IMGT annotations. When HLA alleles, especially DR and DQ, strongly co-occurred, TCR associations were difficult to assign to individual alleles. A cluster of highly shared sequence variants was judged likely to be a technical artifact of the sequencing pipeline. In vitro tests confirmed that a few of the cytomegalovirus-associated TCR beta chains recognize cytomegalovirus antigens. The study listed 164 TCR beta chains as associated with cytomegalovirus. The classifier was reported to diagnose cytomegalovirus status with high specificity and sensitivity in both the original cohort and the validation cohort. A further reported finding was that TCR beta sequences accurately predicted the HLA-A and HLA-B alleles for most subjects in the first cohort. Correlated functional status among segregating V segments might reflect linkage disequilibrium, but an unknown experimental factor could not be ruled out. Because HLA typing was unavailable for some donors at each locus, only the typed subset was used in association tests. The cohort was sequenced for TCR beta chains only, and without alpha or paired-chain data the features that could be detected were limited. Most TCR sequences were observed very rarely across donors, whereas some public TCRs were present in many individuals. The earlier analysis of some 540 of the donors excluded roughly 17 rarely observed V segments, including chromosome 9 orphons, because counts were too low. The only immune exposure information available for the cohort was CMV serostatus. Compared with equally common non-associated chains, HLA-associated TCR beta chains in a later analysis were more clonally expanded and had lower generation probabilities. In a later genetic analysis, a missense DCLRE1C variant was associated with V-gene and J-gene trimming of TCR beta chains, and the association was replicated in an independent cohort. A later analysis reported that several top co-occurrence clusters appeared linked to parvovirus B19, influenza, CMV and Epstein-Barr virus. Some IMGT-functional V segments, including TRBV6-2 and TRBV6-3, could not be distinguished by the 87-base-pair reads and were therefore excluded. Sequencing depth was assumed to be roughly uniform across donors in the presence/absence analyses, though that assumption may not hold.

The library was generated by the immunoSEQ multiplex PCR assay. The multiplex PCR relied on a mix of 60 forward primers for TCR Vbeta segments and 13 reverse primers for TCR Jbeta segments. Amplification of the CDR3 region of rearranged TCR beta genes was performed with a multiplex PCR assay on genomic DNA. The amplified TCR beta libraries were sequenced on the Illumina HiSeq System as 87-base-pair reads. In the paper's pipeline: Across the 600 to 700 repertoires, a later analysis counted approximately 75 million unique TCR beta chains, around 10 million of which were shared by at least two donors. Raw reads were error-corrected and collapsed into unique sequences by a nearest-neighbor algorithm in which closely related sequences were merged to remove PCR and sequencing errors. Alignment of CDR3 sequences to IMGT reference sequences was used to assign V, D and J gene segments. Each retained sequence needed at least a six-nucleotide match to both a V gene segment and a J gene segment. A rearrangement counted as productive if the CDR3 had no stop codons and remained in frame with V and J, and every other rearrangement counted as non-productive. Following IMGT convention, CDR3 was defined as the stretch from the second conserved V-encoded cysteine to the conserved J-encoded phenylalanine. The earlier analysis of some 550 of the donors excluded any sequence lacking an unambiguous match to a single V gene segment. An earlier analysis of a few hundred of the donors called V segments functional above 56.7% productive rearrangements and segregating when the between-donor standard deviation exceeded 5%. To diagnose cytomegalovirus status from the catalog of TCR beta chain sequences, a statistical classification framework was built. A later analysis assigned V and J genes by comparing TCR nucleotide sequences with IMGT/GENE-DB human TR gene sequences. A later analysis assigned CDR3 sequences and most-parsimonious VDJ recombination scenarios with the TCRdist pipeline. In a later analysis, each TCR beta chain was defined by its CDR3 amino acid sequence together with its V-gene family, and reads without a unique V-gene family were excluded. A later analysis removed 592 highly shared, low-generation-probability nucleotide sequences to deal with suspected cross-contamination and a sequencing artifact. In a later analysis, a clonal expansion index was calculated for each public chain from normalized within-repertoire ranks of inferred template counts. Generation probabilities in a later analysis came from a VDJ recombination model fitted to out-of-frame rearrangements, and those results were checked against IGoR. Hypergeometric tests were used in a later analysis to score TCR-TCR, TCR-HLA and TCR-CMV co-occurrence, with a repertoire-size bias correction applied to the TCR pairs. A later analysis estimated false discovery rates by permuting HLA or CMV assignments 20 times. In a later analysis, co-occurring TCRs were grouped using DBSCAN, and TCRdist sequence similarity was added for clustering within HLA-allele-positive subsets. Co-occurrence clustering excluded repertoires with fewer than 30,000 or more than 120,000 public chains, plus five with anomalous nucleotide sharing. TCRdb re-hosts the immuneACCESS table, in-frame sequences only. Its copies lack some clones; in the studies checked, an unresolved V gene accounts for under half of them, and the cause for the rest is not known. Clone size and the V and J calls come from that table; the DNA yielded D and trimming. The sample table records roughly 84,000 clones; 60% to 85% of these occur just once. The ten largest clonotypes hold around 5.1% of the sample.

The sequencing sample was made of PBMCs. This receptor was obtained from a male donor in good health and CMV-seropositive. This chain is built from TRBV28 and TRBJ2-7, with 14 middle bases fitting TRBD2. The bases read TGTGCCAGCAGCGGGACTAGCGGGAGCGGTCCCGCCTACGAGCAGTACTTC. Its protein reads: CASSGTSGSGPAYEQYF.